Following are 9 T cell receptor beta chains from one sample sequenced in a study of OX40 agonist ivuxolimab in advanced cancers. The table came from immunoSEQ multiplex PCR; TCRdb's copy has only in-frame clones and leaves some out. The sample lists some 38,000 clones, roughly 90% occurring once. The sample consisted of CD4+ or CD8+ T cells sorted from blood, taken in a trial of the OX40 agonist ivuxolimab. The receptors were gathered from an adult with an advanced solid tumor such as melanoma, head and neck, liver or kidney cancer.

This clone occurred once. V and J are TRBV9 and TRBJ2-3; 11 bases agree with TRBD1. Germline lookup yields CDR1 SGDLS and CDR2 YYNGEE. Germline trimming cut 0 bases from V and 3 bases from J; bases unmatched to any gene: 6. This CDR3 contains 17 residues. CDR3 region: CASSVGDRGIMTDTQYF. The CDR3 DNA sequence: TGTGCCAGCAGCGTAGGGGACAGGGGGATCATGACAGATACGCAGTATTTT.

J is TRBJ1-1 and V is TRBV27, with a possible D match to TRBD1 (5 bases). The CDR3 loop spans 15 amino acids. V shed 4 bases and J shed 6 bases, with 18 bases lying between them. CDR1 is MNHEY, CDR2 SMNVEV, per germline (reference sequence). The CDR3 protein is CASSSLPRGGSEAFF. CDR3 sequence (DNA): TGTGCCAGCAGTTCCCTCCCTCGGGGGGGATCTGAAGCTTTCTTT.

The genes are TRBV5-4 and TRBJ2-2; D gene uncertain. Per germline, CDR1 SGHNT and CDR2 YYREEE (reference sequence). V was trimmed by 4 bases and J by 4 bases, leaving 2 bases between them. CDR3 size: 11 residues. CDR3 region: CASSSTGELFF. In DNA, the CDR3 is TGTGCCAGCAGCAGCACCGGGGAGCTGTTTTTT.

CDR3 in amino acids: CASSSTGGIYEQYF. CDR3 DNA sequence: TGTGCCAGCAGCTCGACAGGGGGAATCTACGAGCAGTACTTC. The chain has TRBV7-9 and TRBJ2-7; the match to TRBD1 covers 9 bases. CDR3 size: 14 residues. V shed 4 bases, J shed 3 bases, and the junction held 4 bases outside the gene matches. Germline V gives CDR1 SEHNR, CDR2 FQNEAQ (reference sequence).

The chain links TRBV2 to TRBJ2-1; TRBD2 matches at 9 bases. Germline-derived CDR1 and CDR2 are SNHLY and FYNNEI. The V segment lost 1 base and the J segment 7 bases; nucleotides outside the gene matches: 5. The CDR3 has 15 residues. As DNA, the CDR3 is TGTGCCAGCAGTGAAGATAGCGGGAGTCAGAATGAGCAGTTCTTC. It translates to CASSEDSGSQNEQFF.

This chain joins TRBV2 and TRBJ2-7; 10 bases map to TRBD2. V lost 6 bases, J lost 6 bases, and 5 bases stayed unmatched. In germline, CDR1 is SNHLY, CDR2 FYNNEI. The length of the CDR3 is 13 residues. CDR3 residues: CASSLAGVFEQYF. In nucleotides, the CDR3 is TGTGCCAGCAGCCTAGCGGGAGTGTTCGAGCAGTACTTC.

The chain employs TRBV6-6 and TRBJ2-2; D is possibly TRBD1 (6 bases). The CDR3 totals 16 residues. V was trimmed by 5 bases and J by 5 bases, leaving 18 bases between them. Germline CDR1 reads MNHNY; CDR2 reads SVGAGI (reference sequence). CDR3 region: CASSPLGSGATGELFF. The CDR3 nucleotides read TGTGCCAGCAGTCCCCTAGGGTCAGGGGCGACCGGGGAGCTGTTTTTT.

V usage is TRBV11-2 and J usage is TRBJ2-1; a weak D match, TRBD2 (5 bases). Trimming took 1 base from V and 12 from J, leaving 16 bases between them. This CDR3 is built from 14 residues. The V gene's germline CDR1 is SGHAT and CDR2 FQNNGV. This CDR3 is CASSLVGETRGQFF. CDR3 bases: TGTGCCAGCAGCTTAGTGGGAGAGACACGGGGGCAGTTCTTC.

The rearrangement joins TRBV10-2 to TRBJ2-1; D not certain. V was pared by 6 bases and J by 3 bases, with 18 bases between. The CDR3 has 16 amino acids. Germline V gene data show CDR1 as WSHSY and CDR2 as SAAADI. This CDR3 is CASSPTRNLFYNEQFF. Here the CDR3 DNA reads TGCGCCAGCAGCCCCACTCGTAACCTTTTCTACAATGAGCAGTTCTTC.